This TCR beta chain originates from a study of cytomegalovirus exposure and HLA in healthy donors. This table comes from immunoSEQ multiplex PCR, and its TCRdb copy is limited to in-frame clones, with some not included. The sample carries 150,000 to 200,000 clones, roughly 89% recorded once. CDR1 and CDR2 from the germline V gene are KGHSH and LQKENI. The CDR3 is made up of 14 amino acids. V gave up 3 bases and J gave up 0 bases, with 9 bases separating them. Sequencing was done on a sample of PBMCs. The source is a man aged 18 to 30 in good health and CMV-seropositive. The chain couples TRBV18 to TRBJ2-7; D remains unclear. The CDR3: CASSPERSSYEQYF. The CDR3 bases are TGTGCCAGCTCACCGGAGAGGAGCTCCTACGAGCAGTACTTC.